The 10 T cell receptor beta chains below come from one sample, sequenced in a study of PD-L1 blockade in urothelial cancer. This table comes from immunoSEQ multiplex PCR, and its TCRdb copy is limited to in-frame clones, with some not included. In the table there are over 45,000 clones, roughly 84% of which are singletons. As to time point: pretreatment peripheral blood. The input for sequencing was PBMCs, taken around atezolizumab (anti-PD-L1) treatment. These receptors were taken from a man between 60 and 75 years old with urothelial cancer.

The gene calls are TRBV9 and TRBJ1-2, with 7 bases aligning to TRBD1. V gave up 0 bases and J gave up 2 bases; unmatched junction bases: 1. Germline CDR1 reads SGDLS; CDR2 reads YYNGEE. The CDR3 has 14 amino acids. CDR3 coding DNA: TGTGCCAGCAGCGTAGGGGGACAGAACTATGGCTACACCTTC. This translates into CASSVGGQNYGYTF.

This clone has a handful of counts. The chain uses TRBV19 and TRBJ2-3; 8 bases line up with TRBD1. The length of the CDR3 is 15 residues. The germline gives CDR1 LNHDA, CDR2 SQIVND (reference sequence). Trimming took 5 bases from V and 4 from J; bases not matched to a gene: 8. The CDR3 sequence: CASSWQGAQPDTQYF. DNA for the CDR3: TGTGCCAGTAGTTGGCAGGGGGCCCAGCCAGATACGCAGTATTTT.

The CDR3 sequence: CASSGQGNYGYTF. The CDR3, as DNA: TGTGCCAGTAGCGGACAGGGAAACTATGGCTACACCTTC. The rearrangement uses TRBV19 and TRBJ1-2; TRBD1 matches 8 bases. This CDR3 has 13 residues. CDR1 and CDR2 from the germline V gene are LNHDA and SQIVND (reference sequence). V shed 6 bases, J shed 2 bases, and the junction held 2 bases outside the gene matches. The full variable domain, completed using reference TRBV19 and TRBJ1-2, is DGGITQSPKYLFRKEGQNVTLSCEQNLNHDAMYWYRQDPGQGLRLIYYSQIVNDFQKGDIAEGYSVSREKKESFPLTVTSAQKNPTAFYLCASSGQGNYGYTFGSGTRLTVV.

The rearrangement joins TRBV19 to TRBJ2-1, with 12 bases lining up with TRBD2. V shed 9 bases and J 5 bases; nucleotides not matched to a gene: 5. Germline V gene lookup returns CDR1 LNHDA and CDR2 SQIVND (reference sequence). The CDR3 covers 14 residues. The CDR3 spells CASLGLAGHNEQFF. CDR3 nucleotide sequence: TGTGCCAGCCTAGGACTAGCGGGGCACAATGAGCAGTTCTTC.

J is TRBJ2-7 and V is TRBV19; 10 nucleotides agree with TRBD1. The CDR3 has 17 residues. Germline V lookup: CDR1 LNHDA, CDR2 SQIVND (reference sequence). J lost 2 bases, V lost 0 bases, and 7 bases had no gene match. The CDR3 bases are TGTGCCAGTAGTATAGATTCGGACAGGGGGACCCCCTACGAGCAGTACTTC. Residues: CASSIDSDRGTPYEQYF.

This clone appeared a few times. This chain links TRBV7-9 with TRBJ1-6; no definite D call. Trimming removed 1 base at V and 8 bases at J, with 9 bases between. CDR1 SEHNR and CDR2 FQNEAQ come from the germline V gene (reference sequence). The CDR3 totals 14 residues. The CDR3 DNA reads TGTGCCAGCAGCTTAGATCTGGCGGATTCACCCCTCCACTTT. Translated, it gives CASSLDLADSPLHF.

The chain recombines TRBV5-6 with TRBJ1-1, with 7 positions matching TRBD1. Unmatched junction bases numbered 8, after V lost 2 bases and J lost 7 bases. From germline, CDR1 is SGHDT and CDR2 YYEEEE. The CDR3 contains 14 residues. The DNA for the CDR3 is TGTGCCAGCAGCTTTCGAGGGGGCGGCGGTGAAGCTTTCTTT. Translation gives CASSFRGGGGEAFF.

This sequence joins TRBV7-6 and TRBJ1-6; D remains unclear. This CDR3 is 15 amino acids long. Trimming stripped 2 bases from V and 4 bases from J, with 9 bases between. Per the germline V gene, CDR1 is SGHVS and CDR2 is FNYEAQ. CDR3 bases: TGTGCCAGCAGCTTAACAGATAATTATAATTCACCCCTCCACTTT. Translating it yields CASSLTDNYNSPLHF. The full variable domain, with the rest looked up from reference TRBV7-6 and TRBJ1-6, is GAGVSQSPRYKVTKRGQDVALRCDPISGHVSLYWYRQALGQGPEFLTYFNYEAQQDKSGLPNDRFSAERPEGSISTLTIQRTEQRDSAMYRCASSLTDNYNSPLHFGNGTRLTVT.

This clone has a single count. The rearrangement joins TRBV18 to TRBJ1-1; D not certain. V was shortened by 3 bases and J by 3 bases, with 11 bases between the two germline ends. Germline V gives CDR1 KGHSH, CDR2 LQKENI. The CDR3 length is 14 residues. DNA of the CDR3: TGTGCCAGCTCACCCGTGATAGTGGACACTGAAGCTTTCTTT. The encoded protein is CASSPVIVDTEAFF.

About this clone itself: The germline gene is not matched at one end of the junction; a read error may be the cause. This rearrangement joins TRBV11-2 to TRBJ2-5; the D gene is possibly TRBD1 (7 bases). There are 16 residues in the CDR3. Germline V gene data show CDR1 as SGHAT and CDR2 as FQNNGV. The CDR3 DNA follows: TGTGCCAGCAGCCAGGCGGGACAGACCCCTCAAGGGACCCAGTACTTC. Translation gives CASSQAGQTPQGTQYF.